This TCR beta chain derives from a study of blood T cell repertoires in COVID-19. Study overall: From the United States, Italy and Spain came samples of acute and convalescent COVID-19. Sources were T cells, B-cell-depleted T cells, or PBMCs; the material itself was cDNA or gDNA.

Per the study methods: Reference gene primer amplification in the assay estimated nucleated cell counts. Data came from immunoSEQ multiplex PCR; TCRdb stores just in-frame clones and leaves some out. The D gene and trimming were derived from the DNA, and the V and J assignments and clone size from that table. The sample has more than 250,000 clones, 88% seen once. Trimming at V came to 0 bases and at J to 6 bases, leaving 10 bases not matched to a gene. Germline-derived CDR1 and CDR2 are SGHRS and YFSETQ. The CDR3 runs 17 residues. The genes are TRBV5-1 and TRBJ2-7; the match to TRBD2 covers 12 bases. This receptor was identified in a human donor in a cohort sampled during active COVID-19. Sequencing was done on a sample of peripheral blood. In DNA form, the CDR3 reads TGCGCCAGCAGCTTGGGGACTAGCGGGGCCTTGCGGGGCGAGCAGTACTTC. It yields the protein CASSLGTSGALRGEQYF. Together with reference TRBV5-1 and TRBJ2-7, the CDR3 gives the full variable domain: KAGVTQTPRYLIKTRGQQVTLSCSPISGHRSVSWYQQTPGQGLQFLFEYFSETQRNKGNFPGRFSGRQFSNSRSEMNVSTLELGDSALYLCASSLGTSGALRGEQYFGPGTRLTVT.